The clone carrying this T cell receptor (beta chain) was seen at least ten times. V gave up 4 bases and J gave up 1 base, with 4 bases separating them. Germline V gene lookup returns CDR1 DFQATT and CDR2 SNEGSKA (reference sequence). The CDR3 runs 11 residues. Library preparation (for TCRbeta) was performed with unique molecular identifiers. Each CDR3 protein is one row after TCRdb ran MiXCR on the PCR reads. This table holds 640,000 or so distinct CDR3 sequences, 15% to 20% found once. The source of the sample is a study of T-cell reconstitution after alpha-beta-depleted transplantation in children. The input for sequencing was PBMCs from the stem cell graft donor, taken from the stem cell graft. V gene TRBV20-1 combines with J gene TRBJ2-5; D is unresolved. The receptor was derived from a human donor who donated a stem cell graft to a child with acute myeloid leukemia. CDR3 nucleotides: TGCAGTGCTACCCTCCAAGAGACCCAGTACTTC. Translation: CSATLQETQYF.